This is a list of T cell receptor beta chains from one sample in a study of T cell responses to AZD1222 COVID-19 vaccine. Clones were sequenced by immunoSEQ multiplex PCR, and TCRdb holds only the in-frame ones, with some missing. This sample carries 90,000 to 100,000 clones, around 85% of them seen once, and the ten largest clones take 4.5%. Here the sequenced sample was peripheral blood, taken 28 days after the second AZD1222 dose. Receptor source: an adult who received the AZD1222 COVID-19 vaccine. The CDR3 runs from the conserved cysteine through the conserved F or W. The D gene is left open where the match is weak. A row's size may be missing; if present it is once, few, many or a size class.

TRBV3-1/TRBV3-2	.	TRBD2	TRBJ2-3	CATSTSGVQDTQYF	TGTGCCACCTCGACTAGCGGGGTCCAGGATACGCAGTATTTT
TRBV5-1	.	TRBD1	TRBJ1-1	CASSFDRATEAFF	TGCGCCAGCAGCTTTGACAGGGCCACTGAAGCTTTCTTT
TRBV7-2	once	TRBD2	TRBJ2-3	CASSLGVGTTTDTQYF	TGTGCCAGCAGCTTGGGGGTGGGGACTACCACAGATACGCAGTATTTT
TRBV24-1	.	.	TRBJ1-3	CATSDQTDPGNTIYF	TGTGCCACCAGTGATCAGACAGACCCTGGAAACACCATATATTTT
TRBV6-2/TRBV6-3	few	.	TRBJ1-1	CASSYQGSNTEAFF	TGTGCCAGCAGTTACCAGGGTTCGAACACTGAAGCTTTCTTT
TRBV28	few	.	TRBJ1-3	CASSLEGLRNTIYF	TGTGCCAGCAGTTTAGAAGGACTCAGAAACACCATATATTTT
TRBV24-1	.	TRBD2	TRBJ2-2	CATSEAGTSGGGTGELFF	TGTGCCACCAGTGAAGCCGGGACTAGCGGGGGGGGTACCGGGGAGCTGTTTTTT
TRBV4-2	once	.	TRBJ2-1	CASSQESAAYNEQFF	TGTGCCAGCAGCCAAGAATCAGCGGCCTACAATGAGCAGTTCTTC
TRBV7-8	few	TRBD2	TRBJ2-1	CASSFFASGSSYNEQFF	TGTGCCAGCAGCTTCTTTGCTAGCGGGAGCTCCTACAATGAGCAGTTCTTC
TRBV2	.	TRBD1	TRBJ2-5	CASRARTGGETQYF	TGTGCCAGCAGAGCCCGGACAGGGGGAGAGACCCAGTACTTC
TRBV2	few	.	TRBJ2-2	CASSENERKELFF	TGTGCCAGCAGTGAAAATGAGAGGAAGGAGCTGTTTTTT
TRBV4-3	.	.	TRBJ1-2	CASSLSSGGYGYTF	TGCGCCAGCAGCCTAAGTAGCGGGGGTTATGGCTACACCTTC
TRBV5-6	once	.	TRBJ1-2	CASSSNRAYGYTF	TGTGCCAGCAGCTCAAACAGGGCTTATGGCTACACCTTC
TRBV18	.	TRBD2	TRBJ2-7	CASSPLGSGEGEQYF	TGTGCCAGCTCACCTCTAGGTAGCGGGGAAGGCGAGCAGTACTTC
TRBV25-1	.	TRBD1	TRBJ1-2	CASSDNRGLRGYGYTF	TGTGCCAGCAGTGACAACAGGGGGCTCCGCGGCTATGGCTACACCTTC
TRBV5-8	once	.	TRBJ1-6	CASSFYRISSSYNSPLHF	TGTGCCAGCTCCTTTTACAGGATATCGAGCTCCTATAATTCACCCCTCCACTTT
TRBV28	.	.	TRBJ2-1	CASSSAGFGNEQFF	TGTGCCAGCAGTTCGGCGGGATTTGGCAATGAGCAGTTCTTC
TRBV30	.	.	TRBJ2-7	CAWSVRESSYEQYF	TGTGCCTGGAGTGTACGGGAGTCATCCTACGAGCAGTACTTC
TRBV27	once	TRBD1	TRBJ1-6	CASSLSSGGGSPLHF	TGTGCCAGCAGTTTATCGTCAGGGGGCGGATCACCCCTCCACTTT
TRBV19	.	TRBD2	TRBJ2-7	CASSPRLAGGTSTYF	TGTGCCAGTAGTCCACGACTAGCGGGGGGGACGAGCACGTACTTC
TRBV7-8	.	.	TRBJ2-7	CASSSDSLPKNF	TGTGCCAGCAGCTCGGACAGTCTCCCTAAGAACTTC
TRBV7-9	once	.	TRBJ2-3	CASSLAEHTDTQYF	TGTGCCAGCAGCTTAGCAGAACACACAGATACGCAGTATTTT
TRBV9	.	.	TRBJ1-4	CASSVEGKGRANEKLFF	TGTGCCAGCAGCGTAGAGGGGAAGGGGCGGGCTAATGAAAAACTGTTTTTT
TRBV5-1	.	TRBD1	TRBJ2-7	CASSLATGDGQYF	TGCGCCAGCAGCTTGGCGACAGGGGACGGGCAGTACTTC
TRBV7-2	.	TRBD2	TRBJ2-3	CASSLLAGGQVFADTQYF	TGTGCCAGCAGCTTATTAGCGGGGGGGCAGGTATTTGCAGATACGCAGTATTTT
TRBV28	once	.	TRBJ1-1	CASSLVDLEAFF	TGTGCCAGCAGTTTGGTTGATCTTGAAGCTTTCTTT
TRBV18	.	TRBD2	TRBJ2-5	CASSYNPGLAGGDQETQYF	TGTGCCAGCTCCTACAATCCGGGACTAGCGGGGGGCGACCAAGAGACCCAGTACTTC
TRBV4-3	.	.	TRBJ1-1	CASSQYYGGNTEAFF	TGCGCCAGCAGCCAATACTATGGAGGCAACACTGAAGCTTTCTTT
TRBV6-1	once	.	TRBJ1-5	CASSFGEVQPQHF	TGTGCCAGCAGTTTCGGGGAAGTTCAGCCCCAGCATTTT
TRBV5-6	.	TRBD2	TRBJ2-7	CASSSFGERGSSYEQYF	TGTGCCAGCAGCTCCTTTGGGGAGCGGGGGAGCTCCTACGAGCAGTACTTC
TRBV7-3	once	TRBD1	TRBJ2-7	CASSLGQGAGYEQYF	TGTGCCAGCAGCCTAGGACAGGGGGCAGGTTACGAGCAGTACTTC
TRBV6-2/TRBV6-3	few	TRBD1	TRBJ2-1	CASSLQTGVGYNEQFF	TGTGCCAGCAGTTTACAGACAGGGGTAGGCTACAATGAGCAGTTCTTC
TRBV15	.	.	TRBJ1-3	CATSRDRNTIYF	TGTGCCACCAGCAGAGATCGGAACACCATATATTTT
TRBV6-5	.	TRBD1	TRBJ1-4	CASSRQGGREKLFF	TGTGCCAGCAGCCGACAGGGGGGGCGTGAAAAACTGTTTTTT
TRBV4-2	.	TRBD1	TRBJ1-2	CASSQLQGEHGYTF	TGTGCCAGCAGCCAATTACAGGGGGAGCATGGCTACACCTTC
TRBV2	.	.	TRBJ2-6	CASSSDSGANVLTF	TGTGCCAGCAGTTCGGATTCCGGGGCCAACGTCCTGACTTTC
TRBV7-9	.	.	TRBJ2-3	CASSLRAGATGSQYF	TGTGCCAGCAGCTTAAGGGCAGGGGCCACCGGGTCGCAGTATTTT
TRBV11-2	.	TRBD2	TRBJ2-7	CASSPDSPSGSREQYF	TGTGCCAGCAGCCCCGACTCCCCTAGCGGGAGTCGCGAGCAGTACTTC